This passage covers 23 T cell receptor beta chains from one sample sequenced in a study of long-term antiretroviral therapy in people with HIV. The immunoSEQ assay was v3.0, run at survey level. Libraries were prepared by immunoSEQ multiplex PCR; TCRdb keeps only in-frame clonotypes and omits some of them. Of around 11,000 clones in the sample, 65% to 85% were seen once. The sample was unsorted PBMCs, taken 1.8 years after starting antiretroviral therapy. The receptors stem from a man aged 40-50 years with HIV.

The chain couples TRBV5-1 to TRBJ1-1; the D is unclear. The V gene's germline CDR1 is SGHRS and CDR2 YFSETQ. The CDR3 totals 16 residues. V lost 0 bases, J lost 0 bases, and 12 bases lay in between. CDR3 nucleotide sequence: TGCGCCAGCAGCTTGGAGGACCCCTCGTTGAACACTGAAGCTTTCTTT. Encoded protein: CASSLEDPSLNTEAFF. Looking up the rest from reference TRBV5-1 and TRBJ1-1 gives the full variable domain: KAGVTQTPRYLIKTRGQQVTLSCSPISGHRSVSWYQQTPGQGLQFLFEYFSETQRNKGNFPGRFSGRQFSNSRSEMNVSTLELGDSALYLCASSLEDPSLNTEAFFGQGTRLTVV.

The V and J genes are TRBV7-9 and TRBJ2-7; 8 nucleotides match TRBD1. The V and J ends lost 0 bases and 12 bases, in that order; junction bases with no gene match: 4. Germline V gene data show CDR1 as SEHNR and CDR2 as FQNEAQ (reference sequence). The CDR3 extends over 12 amino acids. CDR3 in DNA: TGTGCCAGCAGCTTAGCTACAGGGGGTCCGTACTTC. It yields the protein CASSLATGGPYF.

This clone turned up a few times. V gene TRBV27 combines with J gene TRBJ1-4; D is undetermined. The germline CDR1 and CDR2 sequences are MNHEY and SMNVEV (reference sequence). The CDR3 sequence is 15 residues long. V lost 4 bases and J 0 bases, leaving 9 bases between the germline ends. The CDR3 spells CASSSSIATNEKLFF. The DNA for the CDR3 is TGTGCCAGCAGTTCCTCAATTGCAACTAATGAAAAACTGTTTTTT.

The V gene is TRBV28, the J gene TRBJ1-4; D unresolved. This CDR3 is built from 14 residues. CDR1 and CDR2 (germline): MDHEN, SYDVKM. V lost 5 bases and J lost 1, with 8 bases in between. The CDR3 region has the DNA TGTGCCAGCAGTCCGGTTGAAACTAATGAAAAACTGTTTTTT. Residues: CASSPVETNEKLFF.

The gene calls are TRBV28 and TRBJ1-4, with D unclear. Between the trimmed V and J ends, which lost 2 bases and 7 bases, there was a span of 8 bases. Per germline, CDR1 MDHEN and CDR2 SYDVKM. This CDR3 spans 13 amino acids. The CDR3 loop reads CASSLREAEKLFF. CDR3 sequence (DNA): TGTGCCAGCAGTTTACGGGAGGCTGAAAAACTGTTTTTT.

The chain combines TRBV27 with TRBJ1-1; D is possibly TRBD1 (5 bases). CDR1 and CDR2 (germline): MNHEY, SMNVEV (reference sequence). V lost 2 bases to trimming and J lost 3 bases, with 7 bases between them. The CDR3 runs 13 residues. Here the CDR3 DNA reads TGTGCCAGCAGTTTAGGGGGGGACACTGAAGCTTTCTTT. Protein: CASSLGGDTEAFF.

This sequence joins TRBV7-2 and TRBJ1-2, with TRBD1 as a possible D gene (5 bases). Trimming stripped 5 bases from V and 4 bases from J, with 17 bases between. Germline V CDR1 and CDR2: SGHTA, FQGNSA. The CDR3 sequence is 15 residues long. The CDR3, as DNA: TGTGCCAGCAGCCCTTCCTCGGGACTCCTCTATGGCTACACCTTC. It yields the protein CASSPSSGLLYGYTF.

The V call is TRBV9, the J call TRBJ1-2; maybe TRBD1 (5 bases). The CDR3 covers 13 residues. Per the germline V gene, CDR1 is SGDLS and CDR2 is YYNGEE. The V and J ends lost 6 bases and 1 base respectively, with 10 bases between them. The CDR3 loop reads CASKDDSNYGYTF. CDR3 coding DNA: TGTGCCAGCAAGGACGACAGTAACTATGGCTACACCTTC. Full variable domain (missing parts from reference TRBV9 and TRBJ1-2): DSGVTQTPKHLITATGQRVTLRCSPRSGDLSVYWYQQSLDQGLQFLIQYYNGEERAKGNILERFSAQQFPDLHSELNLSSLELGDSALYFCASKDDSNYGYTFGSGTRLTVV.

This clone was seen just once. The chain joins TRBV27 to TRBJ1-2, with a weak D call TRBD1 (5 bases). Germline V CDR1 and CDR2: MNHEY, SMNVEV (reference sequence). V was trimmed by 3 bases and J by 5 bases, leaving 19 bases between them. This CDR3 spans 16 amino acids. Here the CDR3 reads CASSFTFARVNYGYTF. In DNA form, the CDR3 reads TGTGCCAGCAGTTTTACTTTTGCCAGGGTGAATTATGGCTACACCTTC.

This rearrangement joins TRBV4-1 to TRBJ2-4; 8 nucleotides agree with TRBD2. The germline V gene has CDR1 MGHRA and CDR2 YSYEKL. Trimming took 0 bases from V and 3 from J; bases not matched to a gene: 10. This CDR3 is built from 18 residues. This chain's CDR3 is CASSQDAAAGEDKNIQYF. CDR3 bases: TGCGCCAGCAGCCAAGATGCCGCAGCGGGAGAAGACAAAAACATTCAGTACTTC.

The chain couples TRBV28 to TRBJ1-5, with D perhaps TRBD1 (5 bases). The germline CDR1 and CDR2 sequences are MDHEN and SYDVKM. The CDR3 runs 16 residues. V was clipped by 2 bases and J by 1 base, with 12 bases between them. The CDR3 nucleotides are TGTGCCAGCAGTTTACGGGTAGGGACGAGCAATCAGCCCCAGCATTTT. This sequence encodes CASSLRVGTSNQPQHF.

The chain combines TRBV29-1 with TRBJ2-7; 11 bases are a match to TRBD2. Germline CDR1 is SQVTM and CDR2 is ANQGSEA. This CDR3 spans 17 amino acids. V trimming: 4 bases; J trimming: 0 bases; junction bases outside the gene matches: 11. CDR3 sequence reads: CSVVFSSGLAGSYEQYF. Written as DNA, the CDR3 is TGCAGCGTTGTGTTTTCATCTGGACTAGCGGGCTCCTACGAGCAGTACTTC.

This sequence joins TRBV7-9 and TRBJ2-5, with 7 bases identical to TRBD1. V shed 5 bases and J 4 bases; nucleotides not matched to a gene: 7. Germline loops: CDR1 SEHNR, CDR2 FQNEAQ (reference sequence). The CDR3 runs 14 residues. CDR3 sequence: CASSQTGKGETQYF. As DNA, the CDR3 is TGTGCCAGCAGCCAGACAGGGAAGGGAGAGACCCAGTACTTC.

The gene calls are TRBV7-8 and TRBJ2-2; TRBD2 agrees at 8 bases. CDR1 and CDR2 from the germline V gene are SGHVS and FQNEAQ. Germline trimming cut 4 bases from V and 4 bases from J; bases unmatched to any gene: 8. This CDR3 is built from 16 residues. The CDR3 loop is CASSSPAGVSTGELFF. CDR3 nucleotide sequence: TGTGCCAGCAGCTCCCCAGCGGGAGTTTCCACCGGGGAGCTGTTTTTT.

This sequence joins TRBV7-2 and TRBJ1-5; D is undetermined. The CDR3 sequence is 15 residues long. V dropped 5 bases and J dropped 5 bases, with 16 bases sitting between them. CDR1 SGHTA and CDR2 FQGNSA come from the germline V gene. The CDR3 DNA sequence: TGTGCCAGCAGCCAAGACGCAATCCCCGATCAGCCCCAGCATTTT. It is translated as CASSQDAIPDQPQHF.

This clone has just a few counts. The chain couples TRBV28 to TRBJ2-7; 7 bases map to TRBD2. This CDR3 comprises 16 residues. Looked up from germline, CDR1 is MDHEN and CDR2 is SYDVKM. J lost 3 bases, V lost 6 bases, and 14 bases had no gene match. The CDR3 DNA reads TGTGCCAGCAGCCCGAAGAGCGGGATTAGGTTCTACGAGCAGTACTTC. It translates to CASSPKSGIRFYEQYF.

V is TRBV29-1 and J is TRBJ2-2; D may be TRBD2 (5 bases). Germline CDR1 SQVTM, CDR2 ANQGSEA. The CDR3 contains 14 residues. V lost 4 bases and J lost 6, with 15 bases in between. DNA of the CDR3: TGCAGCGTTGGGACTGGTTCTACACCCGGGGAGCTGTTTTTT. As protein: CSVGTGSTPGELFF.

The chain uses TRBV4-2 and TRBJ1-5; D might be TRBD1 (5 bases). The CDR3 consists of 17 residues. V was cut by 0 bases and J by 6 bases, with 18 bases left in between. CDR1 LGHNA and CDR2 YNFKEQ come from the germline V gene. The CDR3 coding sequence is TGTGCCAGCAGCCAAGAATGGAGTGCCAGGGAAAGTCAGCCCCAGCATTTT. Residues: CASSQEWSARESQPQHF.

This sequence joins TRBV19 and TRBJ2-2; no firm D call. Germline loops: CDR1 LNHDA, CDR2 SQIVND (reference sequence). The CDR3 loop spans 14 amino acids. With 7 bases removed from V and 0 bases from J, the gap between germline ends came to 9 bases. In nucleotides, the CDR3 is TGTGCCAGTAAGGACGGACCGAACACCGGGGAGCTGTTTTTT. Translation: CASKDGPNTGELFF. Variable domain in full (rest from reference TRBV19 and TRBJ2-2): DGGITQSPKYLFRKEGQNVTLSCEQNLNHDAMYWYRQDPGQGLRLIYYSQIVNDFQKGDIAEGYSVSREKKESFPLTVTSAQKNPTAFYLCASKDGPNTGELFFGEGSRLTVL.

This clone was recorded only once. This sequence joins TRBV2 and TRBJ1-2; the match to TRBD1 covers 7 bases. The CDR3 contains 12 residues. With V trimmed by 7 bases and J by 6 bases, 5 bases remained unmatched. Germline values: CDR1 SNHLY, CDR2 FYNNEI. DNA for the CDR3: TGTGCCAGCATTTCAGGGGGGGATGGCTACACCTTC. The encoded protein is CASISGGDGYTF.

The chain uses TRBV28 and TRBJ1-3, with 7 bases aligning to TRBD1. Germline values: CDR1 MDHEN, CDR2 SYDVKM. V lost 2 bases and J lost 0; bases outside the gene matches: 4. There are 16 residues in the CDR3. Here the CDR3 DNA reads TGTGCCAGCAGTTTAACAGCAGGGGGCTCTGGAAACACCATATATTTT. This gives the protein CASSLTAGGSGNTIYF.

This clone came up a few times. The chain carries TRBV10-3 and TRBJ1-1; 9 nucleotides match TRBD1. CDR1 and CDR2 from the germline V gene are ENHRY and SYGVKD. The CDR3 covers 14 residues. Trimming at V came to 4 bases and at J to 6 bases, leaving 6 bases not matched to a gene. The CDR3 region has the DNA TGTGCCATCAGTGCGGGACAGGGACGCGCTGAAGCTTTCTTT. Translating gives CAISAGQGRAEAFF.

The J gene is TRBJ2-2, the V gene TRBV9, with D possibly being TRBD1 (6 bases). V lost 9 bases and J 3 bases, leaving 12 bases between the germline ends. The germline gives CDR1 SGDLS, CDR2 YYNGEE. The CDR3 runs to 13 residues. CDR3 nucleotide sequence: TGTGCCACCCGGACAGATGACACCGGGGAGCTGTTTTTT. As protein: CATRTDDTGELFF.